This T cell receptor beta chain is drawn from a study of blood T cells in healthy people across ages. Primers used in a second PCR of about 6 to 11 cycles were a sample-barcoded 5' primer and a J-beta primer mix. TCRdb passed the 5' RACE reads through MiXCR, listing each CDR3 protein once. This table has about 830,000 distinct CDR3 sequences, roughly 60% appearing once. In the case of this clonotype: At one of its ends the junction is not consistent with the germline gene, which may arise from a read error.

The CDR3 totals 16 residues. Germline-derived CDR1 and CDR2 are SSHAT and FNYEAQ (reference sequence). The rearrangement joins TRBV7-7 to TRBJ2-6; maybe TRBD1 (5 bases). This receptor was identified in a man aged 25 to 40 in good health. Sequenced sample: blood. For the CDR3, the DNA is TGTGCTAGCAGCCCCTGGGGCAGCTCTGGGGCCAACGTCCTGACTTTC. Translating gives CASSPWGSSGANVLTF.